These T cell receptor beta chains were read from a single sample in a study of regulatory T cells. The table came from immunoSEQ multiplex PCR; TCRdb's copy has only in-frame clones and leaves some out. The repertoire holds about 35,000 clones, with 89% as singletons. The sample consisted of conventional CD4+ T cells sorted from blood. The receptors were sampled from a person in their late teens or twenties with CD3G deficiency. The CDR3 runs from the conserved cysteine through the conserved F or W. D genes are given only for firm matches. Some rows have no size entry. The others give once, few or many, or a class for an expanded clone.

-	TRBV28	TRBJ2-7	-	TGTGCCACCCGCCGGCAGGTAACTTCCTACGAGCAGTACTTC	CATRRQVTSYEQYF
-	TRBV11-2	TRBJ2-5	-	TGTGCCAGCAGTGTGGGCGACAGACTCGAGGGAGAGACCCAGTACTTC	CASSVGDRLEGETQYF
once	TRBV7-9	TRBJ2-1	TRBD1	TGTGCCAGCACCCCCGGGACAGGGACCTACAATGAGCAGTTCTTC	CASTPGTGTYNEQFF
-	TRBV18	TRBJ2-7	TRBD2	TGTGCCAGCTCACCGATTAGCGGGTCCCGGGGAGAGCAGTACTTC	CASSPISGSRGEQYF
-	TRBV5-1	TRBJ1-2	-	TGCGCCAGCAGCCTTCAGGGTGTTAATGGCTACACCTTC	CASSLQGVNGYTF
-	TRBV28	TRBJ1-1	-	TGTGCCAGCAGCCGTAGGGGGATGGCTGAAGCTTTCTTT	CASSRRGMAEAFF
-	TRBV5-1	TRBJ2-5	-	TGCGCCAGCAGCTTGGTGGGTGGCCAAGAGACCCAGTACTTC	CASSLVGGQETQYF
-	TRBV28	TRBJ2-7	TRBD1	TGTGCCAGCAGTGGACAGGGAGTGAACGAGCAGTACTTC	CASSGQGVNEQYF
few	TRBV6-1	TRBJ2-7	-	TGTGCCAGCAGCGTAGAAGGGGGGTACGAGCAGTACTTC	CASSVEGGYEQYF
-	TRBV7-8	TRBJ2-7	-	TGTGCCGGGGTCCGGACCTACGAGCAGTACTTC	CAGVRTYEQYF
-	TRBV6-1	TRBJ1-1	-	TGTGCCAGCAGTGGACGTACAGGGCTTGGCACTGAAGCTTTCTTT	CASSGRTGLGTEAFF
few	TRBV10-1	TRBJ2-7	-	TGCGCCAGCACCTTCCGCCGGGACACAAGATACGAGCAGTACTTC	CASTFRRDTRYEQYF
-	TRBV21-1	TRBJ1-3	-	TGTGCCAGCAGCAAACATATCCAGGAAAACACCATATATTTT	CASSKHIQENTIYF
-	TRBV28	TRBJ1-1	-	TGTGCCAGCAGTCCGGGACGGACGAACACTGAAGCTTTCTTT	CASSPGRTNTEAFF
-	TRBV23-1	TRBJ2-7	-	TGCGCCAGCAGTCAATCTGGGCCCTATAGCTACGAGCAGTACTTC	CASSQSGPYSYEQYF
-	TRBV7-9	TRBJ2-3	TRBD1	TGTGCCAGCAGCTTCAATAGAAAGGGGGCCGGTACAGATACGCAGTATTTT	CASSFNRKGAGTDTQYF
-	TRBV28	TRBJ2-2	TRBD1	TGTGCCAGCACCCCTTCCCGGACAGGCCTCGGAAGAAAGCTGTTTTTT	CASTPSRTGLGRKLFF
-	TRBV28	TRBJ1-5	-	TGTGCCAGCAGTTTCGGCGGGGGCGGCAATCAGCCCCAGCATTTT	CASSFGGGGNQPQHF
-	TRBV6-1	TRBJ2-7	TRBD1	TGTGCCAGCAGCTTACAGGGGGACTACGAGCAGTACTTC	CASSLQGDYEQYF
-	TRBV7-2	TRBJ2-2	TRBD1	TGTGCCAGCAGCCAGAGACAGGGCCACACCGGGGAGCTGTTTTTT	CASSQRQGHTGELFF
-	TRBV18	TRBJ2-7	TRBD1	TGTGCCAGCTCACCACTCCCAGGGGGCTACGAGCAGTACTTC	CASSPLPGGYEQYF
-	TRBV5-1	TRBJ2-2	-	TGCGCCAGCAGCTTGGAACCTGCTGGTGAGACCCACGAGAGCACCGGGGAGCTGTTTTTT	CASSLEPAGETHESTGELFF
-	TRBV29-1	TRBJ2-7	TRBD1	TGCAGCGCTACCACAGGGGCACCCTACGAGCAGTACTTC	CSATTGAPYEQYF
-	TRBV19	TRBJ2-1	TRBD2	TGTGCCAGTAGTGGGACTAGCGGGGGGGCCGATGAGCAGTTCTTC	CASSGTSGGADEQFF
-	TRBV19	TRBJ2-5	-	TGTGCCAGTAGTATAGGAACACTTGGGGGAGAGACCCAGTACTTC	CASSIGTLGGETQYF
once	TRBV5-1	TRBJ2-3	TRBD2	TGCGCCAGCAGCGCGGACGTAGCGGGAAAGGCAGATACGCAGTATTTT	CASSADVAGKADTQYF
-	TRBV28	TRBJ1-4	TRBD1	TGTGCCAGCAGCTGGACAGGGCTAAATGAAAAACTGTTTTTT	CASSWTGLNEKLFF
-	TRBV4-1	TRBJ2-3	-	TGCGCCAGCAGCCTCAGGGGCACAGATACGCAGTATTTT	CASSLRGTDTQYF